This TCR beta chain emerged from a study of OX40 agonist ivuxolimab in advanced cancers. Study outcomes and limitations: In the 0.1-3.0 mg/kg groups, partial responders showed among the lowest expansion. Among T cells, CD8+ cells averaged more expanded clones than CD4+ cells. The work left the antigen specificity of expanded peripheral T cells undetermined.

Assay used: immunoSEQ multiplex PCR; TCRdb lists only in-frame clones, some missing. Here the sample spans tens of thousands of clones, about nine tenths being singletons. Points on this clone: Antigen specificity is unknown.

Germline V gene data show CDR1 as SGHRS and CDR2 as YFSETQ. V lost 3 bases and J lost 6; bases outside the gene matches: 15. The CDR3 has 17 amino acids. The TCR was taken from an adult with an advanced solid tumor such as melanoma, head and neck, liver or kidney cancer. The sample in question was CD4+ or CD8+ T cells sorted from blood, obtained in a trial of the OX40 agonist ivuxolimab. This chain joins TRBV5-1 and TRBJ2-3; 8 bases align to TRBD2. CDR3 sequence (DNA): TGCGCCAGCAGCTCGGTCGTAGTAGCGGGGACGATTGATACGCAGTATTTT. It encodes CASSSVVVAGTIDTQYF.